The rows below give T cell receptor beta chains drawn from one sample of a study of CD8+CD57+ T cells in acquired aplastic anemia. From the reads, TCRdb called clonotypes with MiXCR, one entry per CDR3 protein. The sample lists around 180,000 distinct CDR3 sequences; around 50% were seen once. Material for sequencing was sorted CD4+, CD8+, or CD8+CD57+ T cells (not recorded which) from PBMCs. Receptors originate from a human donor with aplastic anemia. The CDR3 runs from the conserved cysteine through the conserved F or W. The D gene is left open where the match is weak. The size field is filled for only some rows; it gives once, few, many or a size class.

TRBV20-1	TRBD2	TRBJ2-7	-	TGCAGTGCTAGATCGCGGGAGAAGGCCTACGAGCAGTACTTC	CSARSREKAYEQYF
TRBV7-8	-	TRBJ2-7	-	TGTGCCAGCAGCTTAGCCGGATTACTCTACGAGCAGTACTTC	CASSLAGLLYEQYF
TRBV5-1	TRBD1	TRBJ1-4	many	TGCGCCAGCAGCTTGATCGGGACAGGGAATGAAAAACTGTTTTTT	CASSLIGTGNEKLFF
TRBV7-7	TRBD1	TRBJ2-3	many	TGTGCTAGCAGCTTAGGGGGCTCAGATACGCAGTATTTT	CASSLGGSDTQYF
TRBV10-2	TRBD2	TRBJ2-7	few	TGCGCCAGCAGGCCTAGCGGATACTCCTACGAGCAGTACTTC	CASRPSGYSYEQYF
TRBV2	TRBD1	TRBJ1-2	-	TGTGCCAGCAGTGCGGGACAGCACTATGGCTACACCTTC	CASSAGQHYGYTF
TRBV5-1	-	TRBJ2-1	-	TGCGCCAGCAGCTTGAGGTTCTACAATGAGCAGTTCTTC	CASSLRFYNEQFF
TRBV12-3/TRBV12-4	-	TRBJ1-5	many	TGTGCCAGCAGTTTACGGTATCAGCCCCAGCATTTT	CASSLRYQPQHF
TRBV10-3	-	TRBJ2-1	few	TGTGCCATCATGGGTAGGGACAATGAGCAGTTCTTC	CAIMGRDNEQFF
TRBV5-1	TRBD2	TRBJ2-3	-	TGCGCCAGCAGCTTGGTCCAGCGGGGGATCACAGATACGCAGTATTTT	CASSLVQRGITDTQYF
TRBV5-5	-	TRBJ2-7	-	TGTGCCAGCAGTTCTGAGTGGGCAGACGGAACCTACGAGCAGTACTTC	CASSSEWADGTYEQYF
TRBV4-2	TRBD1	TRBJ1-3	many	TGTGCCAGCAGCATCATTGACAGGGTAATCGCTGGAAACACCATATATTTT	CASSIIDRVIAGNTIYF
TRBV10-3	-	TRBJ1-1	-	TGTGCCATCAGCTCAGGGGTTGGGTCGGAGACTGAAGCTTTCTTT	CAISSGVGSETEAFF
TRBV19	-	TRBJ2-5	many	TGTGCCAGTAGTACCGCCGCAACAGAGGAGACCCAGTACTTC	CASSTAATEETQYF
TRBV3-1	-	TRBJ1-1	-	TGTGCCAGCAGCCAAGATCGGCCAGGGGCAGTTGAAGCTTTCTTT	CASSQDRPGAVEAFF
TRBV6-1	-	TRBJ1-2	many	TGTGCCAGCACCCTTTGGGGTATGGGGGGCTACACCTTC	CASTLWGMGGYTF
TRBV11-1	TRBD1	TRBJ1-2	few	TGTGCCAGCAGCTCAAGTGGGACAGGGGGGGCCTATGGCTACACCTTC	CASSSSGTGGAYGYTF
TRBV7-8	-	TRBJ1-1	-	TGTGCCAGCAGCTTAGCGGCAGGAAAAGGCGTTACTGAGGCTTTCTTT	CASSLAAGKGVTEAFF
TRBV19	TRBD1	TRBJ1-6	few	TGTGCCAGTTGGACGGGACAGGGGGTGAATTCACCCCTCCACTTT	CASWTGQGVNSPLHF
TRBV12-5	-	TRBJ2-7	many	TGTGCTAGTGGTTCCCAGACAGGCTCCTACGAGCAGTACTTC	CASGSQTGSYEQYF
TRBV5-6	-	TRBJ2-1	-	TGTGCCAGCAGCTTAGTTTCCTACAATGAGCAGTTCTTC	CASSLVSYNEQFF
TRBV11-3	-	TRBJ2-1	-	TGTGCCAGCGGCTCCAGAAGGGGTGAGCAGTTCTTC	CASGSRRGEQFF
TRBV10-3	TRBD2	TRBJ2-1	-	TGTGCCATCAGGGAACCGGGACTAGATGTCGGCAATGAGCAGTTCTTC	CAIREPGLDVGNEQFF
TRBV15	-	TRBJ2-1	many	TGTGCCACCAGCAGAGATCGGTGGGGCAATGAGCAGTTCTTC	CATSRDRWGNEQFF
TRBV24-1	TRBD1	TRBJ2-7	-	TGTGCCACCAGTCTACCAGCAGTACAGGGGTACGAGCAGTACTTC	CATSLPAVQGYEQYF
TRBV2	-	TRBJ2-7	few	TGTGCCAGCAGTGAACAGGGGGGTGAGCAGTACTTC	CASSEQGGEQYF
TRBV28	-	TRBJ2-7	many	TGTGCCAGCAGTTTAGGTACAGGGCGTCGCGAGCAGTACTTC	CASSLGTGRREQYF
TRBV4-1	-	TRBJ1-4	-	TGCGCCGGCAGCCAGCGGGGGGGCGGAACTAATGAAAAACTGTTTTTT	CAGSQRGGGTNEKLFF
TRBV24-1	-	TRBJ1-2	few	TGTGCCACCAGTGAGGGAGCTACATATGGCTACACCTTC	CATSEGATYGYTF
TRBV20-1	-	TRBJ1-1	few	TGCAGTGCTAGGGGGGGACACCCGAACACTGAAGCTTTCTTT	CSARGGHPNTEAFF
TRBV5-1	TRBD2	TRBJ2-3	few	TGCGCCAGCCGATCCCCTAGCGGGGGCACAGATACGCAGTATTTT	CASRSPSGGTDTQYF
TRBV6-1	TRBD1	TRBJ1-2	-	TGTGCCAGCAGTCCTGCCCCTGACAGGGGTCGGGGCTACACCTTC	CASSPAPDRGRGYTF
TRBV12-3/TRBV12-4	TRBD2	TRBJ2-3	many	TGTGCCAGCAGCCCCGTTGGCCTAGCGGGGGGAGATACGCAGTATTTT	CASSPVGLAGGDTQYF
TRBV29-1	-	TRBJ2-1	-	TGCAGCGTTGAAGATATTGGAGGAACTGAGCAGTTCTTC	CSVEDIGGTEQFF
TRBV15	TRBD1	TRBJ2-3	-	TGTGCCAGCAGTGACCGGGACAGCAACACAGATACGCAGTATTTT	CASSDRDSNTDTQYF
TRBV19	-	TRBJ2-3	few	TGTGCCAGTACTAGTAGTTTTAGCACAGATACGCAGTATTTT	CASTSSFSTDTQYF
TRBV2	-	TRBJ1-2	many	TGTGCCAGCAGTGAAATGGGAGACACGGGCTACACCTTC	CASSEMGDTGYTF
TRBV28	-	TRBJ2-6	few	TGTGCCAGCAGTCCTCAGTACTCTGGGGCCAACGTCCTGACTTTC	CASSPQYSGANVLTF
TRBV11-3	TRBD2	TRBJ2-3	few	TGTGCCAGCAGCTTAGGCATGAGCGGGGCTAGCACAGATACGCAGTATTTT	CASSLGMSGASTDTQYF
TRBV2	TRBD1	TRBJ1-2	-	TGTGCCAGCAGTGAGACAGGGACGGGCTATGGCTACACCTTC	CASSETGTGYGYTF
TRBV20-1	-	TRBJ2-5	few	TGCAGTGCTAGCCTGGACAGTTTTACCCAAGAGACCCAGTACTTC	CSASLDSFTQETQYF
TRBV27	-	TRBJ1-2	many	TGTGCCAGCAGTTTATTGGGCGGATGGGGCTACACCTTC	CASSLLGGWGYTF
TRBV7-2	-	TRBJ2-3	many	TGTGCCAGCAGCCGCCAGGGGGGCCTGCGCACAGATACGCAGTATTTT	CASSRQGGLRTDTQYF
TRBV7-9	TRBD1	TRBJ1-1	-	TGTGCCAGCAGCTTGGGTTGGACAGGGGGGAACACTGAAGCTTTCTTT	CASSLGWTGGNTEAFF
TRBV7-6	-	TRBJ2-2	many	TGTGCCAGCAGCTTAACTTCGGGGGGCGTGTCCGGGGAGCTGTTTTTT	CASSLTSGGVSGELFF
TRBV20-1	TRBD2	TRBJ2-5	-	TGCAGTGCTAGGGCCCAACGAGCGGGGATCCAAGAGACCCAGTACTTC	CSARAQRAGIQETQYF
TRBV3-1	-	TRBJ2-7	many	TGTGCCAGCAGCCAAGAGGTCGGGCAGGGGAATCGCGAGCAGTACTTC	CASSQEVGQGNREQYF
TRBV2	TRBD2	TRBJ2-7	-	TGTGCCAGCTCCGGGACTAGTGGGAGGAGCGAGCAGTACTTC	CASSGTSGRSEQYF